This TCR beta chain was captured by sequencing in a study of cytomegalovirus exposure and HLA in healthy donors. General study points: The study put about 180 TCR beta chains on its list as cytomegalovirus-associated. The majority of CMV-associated TCR beta chains were reported as apparently HLA-restricted in a later analysis. Reported performance of the classifier showed diagnosis of cytomegalovirus status with high specificity and sensitivity. Earlier analysis yielded a pattern in which most TCR beta V segments were productive about 87% or about 30% of the time.

As concerns this clone: No antigen is known for it.

The PCR contained 60 Vbeta and 13 Jbeta primers. Produced via immunoSEQ multiplex PCR; TCRdb's table is partial and in-frame only. The profile shows about 130,000 clones, 80% of them singletons. The origin of this receptor is a man between 25 and 39 years old in good health and CMV-seropositive. The sequenced sample was PBMCs.

The CDR3 nucleotides are TGTGCCAGCACCGGACAGTTAGATACGCAGTATTTT. Residues: CASTGQLDTQYF. J is TRBJ2-3 and V is TRBV28, with D tentatively TRBD1 (6 bases). The V and J ends lost 7 bases and 5 bases respectively, with 10 bases between them. Germline assignment: CDR1 MDHEN and CDR2 SYDVKM. This CDR3 spans 12 amino acids. Full variable domain (rest looked up from reference TRBV28 and TRBJ2-3): DVKVTQSSRYLVKRTGEKVFLECVQDMDHENMFWYRQDPGLGLRLIYFSYDVKMKEKGDIPEGYSVSREKKERFSLILESASTNQTSMYLCASTGQLDTQYFGPGTRLTVL.